This T cell receptor beta chain was profiled in a study of PD-1 blockade in classical Hodgkin lymphoma. Study-wide points: At baseline, newly diagnosed patients reportedly showed less TCR diversity than healthy donors.

Time point given: newly diagnosed, previously untreated cHL patient sample. Only in-frame clones appear in the TCRdb table, and some are missing; sequencing was by immunoSEQ multiplex PCR. The repertoire holds about 7,100 clones, with 60% to 85% as singletons. This clone has just a few counts. What it binds is unknown. Germline V lookup: CDR1 DFQATT, CDR2 SNEGSKA (reference sequence). The CDR3 length is 11 residues. The ends were cut back, 6 bases at V and 0 bases at J, with 5 bases in the middle. This clonotype was sampled from a human donor with classical Hodgkin lymphoma. Sequenced: peripheral blood mononuclear cells (PBMCs). V gene TRBV20-1 combines with J gene TRBJ1-1; D gene uncertain. The CDR3 nucleotides read TGCAGTGCAACAATGAACACTGAAGCTTTCTTT. This gives the protein CSATMNTEAFF.